Each of the 26 T cell receptor beta chains below was sequenced from the same sample in a study of blood T cell repertoires in COVID-19. Sequencing used immunoSEQ multiplex PCR; TCRdb keeps in-frame clones, though not all of them. The data contain over 250,000 clones, around 90% of them singletons. The specimen was PBMCs or T cells enriched from blood (not recorded which). Receptor source: a woman between 50 and 59 years old who had recovered from COVID-19.

CDR3 bases: TGCGCCAGCAGCCAAGAAAGGGGGCTGAATGAAAAACTGTTTTTT. It encodes CASSQERGLNEKLFF. This chain uses TRBV4-1 with TRBJ1-4; 7 nucleotides align to TRBD1. The CDR3 extends over 15 amino acids. Germline V gene data show CDR1 as MGHRA and CDR2 as YSYEKL. The junction had 3 bases not matched to a gene; V was cut back by 0 bases and J by 5 bases.

The rearrangement uses TRBV28 and TRBJ1-3, with TRBD1 matching 8 bases. Looked up from germline, CDR1 is MDHEN and CDR2 is SYDVKM. The CDR3 consists of 20 residues. Unmatched junction bases numbered 22, after V lost 5 bases and J lost 4 bases. The CDR3 DNA reads as TGTGCCAGCAGTCCCCACCGATACGTGGACAGGGACACTCTAGGAAACACCATATATTTT. Protein sequence: CASSPHRYVDRDTLGNTIYF.

The chain carries TRBV21-1 and TRBJ1-4; TRBD1 is the table's D call and was not checked against the DNA. TRBV21-1 has pseudogene status. The CDR3 has 16 residues. The CDR3: CASSHHKGGTNEKLFF. DNA for the CDR3: TGTGCCAGCAGCCACCATAAAGGGGGAACTAATGAAAAACTGTTTTTT.

The chain links TRBV5-4 to TRBJ2-3; tentative D call: TRBD1 (6 bases). The CDR3 consists of 16 residues. Germline CDR1 reads SGHNT; CDR2 reads YYREEE (reference sequence). V gave up 4 bases and J gave up 1 base, with 16 bases separating them. The CDR3 sequence is CASSPGTPVGTDTQYF. The CDR3 DNA is TGTGCCAGCAGCCCCGGGACACCGGTGGGCACAGATACGCAGTATTTT.

V and J are TRBV29-1 and TRBJ2-3, with a tentative D call TRBD1 (6 bases). CDR3 size: 14 residues. The germline gives CDR1 SQVTM, CDR2 ANQGSEA. The V end lost 6 bases, the J end lost 2 bases, and 15 bases lay between the germline ends. The CDR3 loop reads CSVRPQGHTDTQYF. For the CDR3, the DNA is TGCAGCGTGCGCCCCCAGGGACACACAGATACGCAGTATTTT.

The J gene is TRBJ2-3, the V gene TRBV19; tentative D call: TRBD1 (6 bases). The CDR3 spans 16 residues. The V end lost 3 bases, the J end lost 4 bases, and 17 bases lay between the germline ends. Germline loops: CDR1 LNHDA, CDR2 SQIVND (reference sequence). This chain's CDR3 is CASSIKGQGTSDTQYF. The CDR3 DNA follows: TGTGCCAGTAGTATTAAAGGGCAGGGGACCTCAGATACGCAGTATTTT.

The chain has TRBV25-1 and TRBJ1-1, with 8 bases matching TRBD1. CDR1 is MGHDK and CDR2 is SYGVNS in the germline V gene. J gave up 6 bases and V 6 bases, and 6 bases lay outside the gene matches. The CDR3 consists of 13 residues. The CDR3 region has the DNA TGTGCCAGCAGATTCAGGGGGCGGCCTGAAGCTTTCTTT. This translates into CASRFRGRPEAFF.

The V gene is TRBV11-3, the J gene TRBJ2-7, with TRBD1 identical over 9 bases. This CDR3 is built from 14 residues. The V gene end was trimmed by 1 base and the J gene end by 6 bases; junction bases not matched to a gene: 4. Germline V CDR1 and CDR2: SGHNT, YENEEA. CDR3 sequence reads: CASSLGTGVREQYF. Here the CDR3 DNA reads TGTGCCAGCAGCTTAGGGACAGGGGTCCGCGAGCAGTACTTC. The complete variable domain, with remaining parts taken from reference TRBV11-3 and TRBJ2-7, reads EAGVVQSPRYKIIEKKQPVAFWCNPISGHNTLYWYLQNLGQGPELLIRYENEEAVDDSQLPKDRFSAERLKGVDSTLKIQPAELGDSAVYLCASSLGTGVREQYFGPGTRLTVT.

The chain couples TRBV7-2 to TRBJ2-1, with a weak D call TRBD1 (5 bases). Germline V gene sequence: CDR1 SGHTA, CDR2 FQGNSA. The ends were cut back, 2 bases at V and 14 bases at J, with 16 bases in the middle. The CDR3 has 13 amino acids. In DNA, the CDR3 is TGTGCCAGCAGCTTAAGGTCGCTAGGGGTGGAGTTCTTC. This translates into CASSLRSLGVEFF. Filled out from reference TRBV7-2 and TRBJ2-1, the complete variable domain reads GAGVSQSPSNKVTEKGKDVELRCDPISGHTALYWYRQSLGQGLEFLIYFQGNSAPDKSGLPSDRFSAERTGGSVSTLTIQRTQQEDSAVYLCASSLRSLGVEFFGPGTRLTVL.

The chain joins TRBV7-9 to TRBJ1-1; D ambiguous. V was trimmed by 1 base and J by 2 bases, leaving 5 bases between them. Per the germline V gene, CDR1 is SEHNR and CDR2 is FQNEAQ (reference sequence). CDR3 length equals 13 residues. This CDR3 reads CASSLVFNTEAFF. The CDR3 DNA sequence: TGTGCCAGCAGCTTAGTCTTCAACACTGAAGCTTTCTTT.

The J gene is TRBJ1-6, the V gene TRBV2; tentatively, D is TRBD1 (5 bases). The length of the CDR3 is 15 residues. CDR1 is SNHLY, CDR2 FYNNEI, per germline. V gave up 5 bases and J gave up 6 bases, with 14 bases separating them. The CDR3 DNA reads TGTGCCAGCAGTCCCCAGGGACTGCTTAATTCACCCCTCCACTTT. It is translated as CASSPQGLLNSPLHF.

This sequence joins TRBV27 and TRBJ2-1, with 10 nucleotides matching TRBD2. Germline V gene lookup returns CDR1 MNHEY and CDR2 SMNVEV (reference sequence). The CDR3 is 15 amino acids. The V and J ends lost 7 bases and 4 bases, in that order; junction bases with no gene match: 7. The CDR3 loop reads CASTLAGAKYNEQFF. CDR3 coding DNA: TGTGCCAGCACCCTAGCGGGGGCCAAGTACAATGAGCAGTTCTTC.

This clone has only a few counts. The gene calls are TRBV7-8 and TRBJ2-7; D possibly corresponds to TRBD1 (6 bases). The V gene's germline CDR1 is SGHVS and CDR2 FQNEAQ. Trimming took off 6 bases at V and 3 bases at J, with 15 bases between the two ends. The CDR3 has 14 amino acids. CDR3 bases: TGTGCCAGCAGTCCAGACAGGCGAGTCTACGAGCAGTACTTC. It encodes CASSPDRRVYEQYF.

This clone was found once. V usage is TRBV7-2 and J usage is TRBJ1-1, with D possibly matching TRBD1 (5 bases). Germline CDR1 SGHTA, CDR2 FQGNSA. V dropped 5 bases and J dropped 5 bases, with 12 bases sitting between them. This CDR3 is 13 amino acids long. The CDR3 sequence: CASSPGHLTEAFF. DNA of the CDR3: TGTGCCAGCAGCCCCGGACATTTAACTGAAGCTTTCTTT.

A note on this clone: Other nucleotide sequences in the sample specify the same CDR3. The gene calls are TRBV19 and TRBJ1-5, with D possibly being TRBD1 (6 bases). The CDR3 is made up of 14 amino acids. Trimming left V 2 bases short and J 4 bases short, with 9 bases between. Per the germline V gene, CDR1 is LNHDA and CDR2 is SQIVND (reference sequence). DNA for the CDR3: TGTGCCAGTAGTATATCCAGGGGAAATCAGCCCCAGCATTTT. Amino acids: CASSISRGNQPQHF.

The chain is built from TRBV14 and TRBJ2-1; 15 nucleotides align to TRBD2. CDR1 SGHDN and CDR2 FVKESK come from the germline V gene. CDR3 length: 20 amino acids. J lost 0 bases, V lost 4 bases, and 10 bases had no gene match. CDR3 sequence: CASSRSGLAGGGFSYNEQFF. The DNA of the CDR3 is TGTGCCAGCAGCCGATCGGGACTAGCGGGAGGAGGTTTCTCCTACAATGAGCAGTTCTTC.

The chain couples TRBV3-1 (or the pseudogene TRBV3-2) to TRBJ2-3; 10 nucleotides match TRBD2. Germline V gene lookup returns CDR1 LGHDT and CDR2 YNNKEL (reference sequence). Trimming removed 0 bases from V and 2 bases from J; junction bases left unmatched: 5. The CDR3 is 17 amino acids. The CDR3 sequence: CASSQDGAGGATDTQYF. CDR3 bases: TGTGCCAGCAGCCAAGATGGAGCGGGAGGGGCCACAGATACGCAGTATTTT.

The gene calls are TRBV13 and TRBJ2-7, with D possibly TRBD1 on 6 matching bases. The CDR3 contains 15 residues. Trimming left V 4 bases short and J 7 bases short, with 20 bases between. Germline V gene lookup returns CDR1 PRHDT and CDR2 FYEKMQ (reference sequence). Here the CDR3 DNA reads TGTGCCAGCAGCTCCAGGGGCCCACGGTCGGGAGAGCAGTACTTC. Translating it yields CASSSRGPRSGEQYF.

CDR3 protein: CAWKAGRLYNEQFF. CDR3 nucleotides: TGTGCCTGGAAGGCCGGGAGACTCTACAATGAGCAGTTCTTC. The J gene is TRBJ2-1, the V gene TRBV30, with TRBD2 as a possible D gene (6 bases). Looked up from germline, CDR1 is GTSNPN and CDR2 is SVGIG (reference sequence). The CDR3 totals 14 residues. V was shortened by 4 bases and J by 3 bases, with 13 bases between the two germline ends.

V gene TRBV6-4 combines with J gene TRBJ2-5; TRBD2 agrees at 7 bases. Unmatched junction bases numbered 9, after V lost 6 bases and J lost 5 bases. The CDR3 extends over 14 amino acids. Germline V gene lookup returns CDR1 MRHNA and CDR2 SNTAGT. CDR3 bases: TGTGCCAGCAGCCGAGCGGGATTATGGGAGACCCAGTACTTC. Translation gives CASSRAGLWETQYF.

The rearrangement joins TRBV5-6 to TRBJ2-4; possibly TRBD1 for D (6 bases). The germline V and J ends were trimmed by 3 bases and 9 bases, with 19 bases remaining between them. The CDR3 runs to 15 residues. Looked up from germline, CDR1 is SGHDT and CDR2 is YYEEEE. CDR3 region: CASSYASQGWVIQYF. DNA of the CDR3: TGTGCCAGCAGCTACGCGTCACAGGGATGGGTCATTCAGTACTTC.

This sequence joins TRBV7-2 and TRBJ2-1; 12 positions match TRBD2. CDR1 SGHTA and CDR2 FQGNSA come from the germline V gene. V dropped 6 bases and J dropped 5; count of bases not matched to a gene: 14. There are 18 residues in the CDR3. The CDR3 region is CASSVIRLAGGLDNEQFF. Here the CDR3 DNA reads TGTGCCAGCAGTGTGATAAGGCTAGCGGGAGGGCTGGACAATGAGCAGTTCTTC.

The chain employs TRBV5-8 and TRBJ2-3; D not resolved. V shed 6 bases and J shed 2 bases, with 13 bases lying between them. The CDR3 is made up of 14 amino acids. Germline V gives CDR1 SGHTS, CDR2 YDEGEE. CDR3 in DNA: TGTGCCAGCACCCCTATCGGGTACACAGATACGCAGTATTTT. Its translation is CASTPIGYTDTQYF.

The V call is TRBV19, the J call TRBJ1-2, with D unresolved. CDR3 length equals 12 residues. The germline CDR1 and CDR2 sequences are LNHDA and SQIVND (reference sequence). With 8 bases removed from V and 0 bases from J, the gap between germline ends came to 7 bases. As DNA, the CDR3 is TGTGCCAGTTTGCGCCCTAACTATGGCTACACCTTC. Amino acids: CASLRPNYGYTF.

This chain uses TRBV7-2 with TRBJ1-1; 7 bases fit TRBD1. CDR3 length equals 13 residues. Trimming removed 4 bases from V and 4 bases from J; junction bases left unmatched: 3. CDR1 is SGHTA and CDR2 is FQGNSA in the germline V gene. CDR3 sequence: CASSSTGTTEAFF. CDR3 in DNA: TGTGCCAGCAGCTCGACAGGGACCACTGAAGCTTTCTTT.

This rearrangement joins TRBV2 to TRBJ2-3, with 12 bases fitting TRBD2. Germline V gives CDR1 SNHLY, CDR2 FYNNEI. V dropped 3 bases and J dropped 2; count of bases not matched to a gene: 6. CDR3 length equals 17 residues. The CDR3, as DNA: TGTGCCAGCAGTGATCCCGGACTAGCGGGATCCACAGATACGCAGTATTTT. Protein sequence: CASSDPGLAGSTDTQYF.